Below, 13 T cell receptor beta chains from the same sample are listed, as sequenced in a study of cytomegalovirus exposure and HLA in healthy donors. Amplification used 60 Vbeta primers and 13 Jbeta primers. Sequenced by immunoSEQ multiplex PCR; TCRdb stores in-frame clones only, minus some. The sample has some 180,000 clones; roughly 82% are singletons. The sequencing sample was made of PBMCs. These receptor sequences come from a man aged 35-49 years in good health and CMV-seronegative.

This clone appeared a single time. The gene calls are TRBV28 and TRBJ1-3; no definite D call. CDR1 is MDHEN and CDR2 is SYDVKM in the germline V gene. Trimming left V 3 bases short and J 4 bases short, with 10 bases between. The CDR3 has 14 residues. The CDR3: CASSFALQGNTIYF. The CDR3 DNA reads TGTGCCAGCAGTTTTGCCTTACAGGGAAACACCATATATTTT. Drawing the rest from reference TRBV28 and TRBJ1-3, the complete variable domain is DVKVTQSSRYLVKRTGEKVFLECVQDMDHENMFWYRQDPGLGLRLIYFSYDVKMKEKGDIPEGYSVSREKKERFSLILESASTNQTSMYLCASSFALQGNTIYFGEGSWLTVV.

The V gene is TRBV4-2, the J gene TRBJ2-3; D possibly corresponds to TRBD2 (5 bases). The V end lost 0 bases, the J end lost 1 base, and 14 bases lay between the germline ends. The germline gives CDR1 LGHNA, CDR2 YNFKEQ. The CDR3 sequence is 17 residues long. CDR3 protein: CASSQDPASSGTDTQYF. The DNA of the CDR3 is TGTGCCAGCAGCCAAGATCCAGCTAGCTCGGGCACAGATACGCAGTATTTT.

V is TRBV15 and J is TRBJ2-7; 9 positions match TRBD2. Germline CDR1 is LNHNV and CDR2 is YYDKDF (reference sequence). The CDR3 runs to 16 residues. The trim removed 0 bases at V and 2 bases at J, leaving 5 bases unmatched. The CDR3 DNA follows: TGTGCCACCAGCAGAGATCGACTAGCGGTAGCCTACGAGCAGTACTTC. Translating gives CATSRDRLAVAYEQYF.

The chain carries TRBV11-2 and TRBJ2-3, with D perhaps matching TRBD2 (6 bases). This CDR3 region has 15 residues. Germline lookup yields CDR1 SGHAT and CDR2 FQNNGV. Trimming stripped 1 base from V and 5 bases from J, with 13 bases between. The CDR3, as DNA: TGTGCCAGCAGCTTAGTAGTCGGGGGAAAAGATACGCAGTATTTT. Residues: CASSLVVGGKDTQYF.

CDR3 in amino acids: CASSSPGTGAHEQYF. CDR3 in DNA: TGTGCCAGCAGTTCCCCCGGGACAGGGGCCCACGAGCAGTACTTC. This chain links TRBV5-6 with TRBJ2-7, with 10 bases lining up with TRBD1. This CDR3 has 15 residues. The trim removed 5 bases at V and 5 bases at J, leaving 10 bases unmatched. The germline CDR1 and CDR2 sequences are SGHDT and YYEEEE.

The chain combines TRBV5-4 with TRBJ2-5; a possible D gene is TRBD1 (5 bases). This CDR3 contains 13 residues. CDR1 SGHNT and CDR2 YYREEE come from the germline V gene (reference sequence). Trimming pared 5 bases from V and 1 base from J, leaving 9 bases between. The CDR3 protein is CASRLGAQETQYF. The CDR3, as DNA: TGTGCCAGCAGGTTAGGGGCCCAAGAGACCCAGTACTTC.

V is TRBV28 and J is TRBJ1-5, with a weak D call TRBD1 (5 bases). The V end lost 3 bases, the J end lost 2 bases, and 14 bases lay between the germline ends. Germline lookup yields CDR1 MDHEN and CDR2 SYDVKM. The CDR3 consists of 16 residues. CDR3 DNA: TGTGCCAGCAGTTTGGGAGGGGCCGAAGGCAATCAGCCCCAGCATTTT. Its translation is CASSLGGAEGNQPQHF.

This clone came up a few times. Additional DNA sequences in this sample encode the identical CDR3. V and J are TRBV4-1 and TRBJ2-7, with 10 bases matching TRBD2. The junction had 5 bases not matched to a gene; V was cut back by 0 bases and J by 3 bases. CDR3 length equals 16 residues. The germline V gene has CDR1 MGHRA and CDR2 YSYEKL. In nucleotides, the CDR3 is TGCGCCAGCAGCCAAGATCTAGCGGGGGCCCTCTACGAGCAGTACTTC. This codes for CASSQDLAGALYEQYF.

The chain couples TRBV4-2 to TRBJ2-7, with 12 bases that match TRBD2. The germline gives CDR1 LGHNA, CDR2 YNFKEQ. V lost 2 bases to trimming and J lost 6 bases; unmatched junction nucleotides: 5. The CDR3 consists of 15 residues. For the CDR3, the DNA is TGTGCCAGCAGCCAACTAGCGGGGGGGTCAGGCGAGCAGTACTTC. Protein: CASSQLAGGSGEQYF.

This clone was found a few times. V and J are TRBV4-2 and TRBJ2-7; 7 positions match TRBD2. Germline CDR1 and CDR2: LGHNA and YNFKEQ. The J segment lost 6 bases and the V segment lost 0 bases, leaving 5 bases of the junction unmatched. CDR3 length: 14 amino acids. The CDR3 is CASSQDYSGREQYF. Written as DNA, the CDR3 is TGTGCCAGCAGCCAAGATTATAGCGGGCGCGAGCAGTACTTC.

The DNA for the CDR3 is TGTGCCAGCAGCCTGACTAGCGGACCCTACGAGCAGTACTTC. It codes for CASSLTSGPYEQYF. V and J are TRBV7-2 and TRBJ2-5; TRBD2 aligns across 9 bases. TRBJ2-7 explains the end of the DNA better; the J call may be wrong. CDR1 SGHTA and CDR2 FQGNSA come from the germline V gene. The CDR3 sequence is 14 residues long.

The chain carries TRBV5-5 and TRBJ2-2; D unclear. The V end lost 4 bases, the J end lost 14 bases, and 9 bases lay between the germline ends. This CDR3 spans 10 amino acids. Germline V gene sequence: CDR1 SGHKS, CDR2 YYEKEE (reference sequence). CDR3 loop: CASSPSLLFF. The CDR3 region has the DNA TGTGCCAGCAGCCCGAGTCTACTGTTTTTT. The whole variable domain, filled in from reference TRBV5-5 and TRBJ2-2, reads DAGVTQSPTHLIKTRGQQVTLRCSPISGHKSVSWYQQVLGQGPQFIFQYYEKEERGRGNFPDRFSARQFPNYSSELNVNALLLGDSALYLCASSPSLLFFGEGSRLTVL.

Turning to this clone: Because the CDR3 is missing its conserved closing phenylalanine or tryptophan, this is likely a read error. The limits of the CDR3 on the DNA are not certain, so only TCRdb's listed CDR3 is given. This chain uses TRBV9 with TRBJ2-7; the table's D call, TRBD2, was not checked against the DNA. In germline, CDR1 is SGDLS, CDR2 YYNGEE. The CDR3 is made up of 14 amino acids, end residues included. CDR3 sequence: CASSPLNRRRSSGS.